This T cell receptor beta chain was sequenced during a study of T cell responses to AZD1222 COVID-19 vaccine. The V end lost 2 bases, the J end lost 0 bases, and 8 bases lay between the germline ends. The CDR3 sequence is 15 residues long. Germline loops: CDR1 ENHRY, CDR2 SYGVKD. Points from the study as a whole: Researchers report vaccine-associated CD4 TCRs spanning spike, with dominance at 160-218 and 743-854. Repertoire sampling was restricted to post-peak T cell response timepoints. The donors showed a predominance of white British ancestry and of females, with possible underestimation of clonal diversity.

About this clone: Its target is unknown.

Produced via immunoSEQ multiplex PCR; TCRdb's table is partial and in-frame only. The table records 70,000 or so clones, roughly 84% of them present only once. This sequence joins TRBV10-3 and TRBJ1-3; D is ambiguous. This TCR came from an adult in good health. This specimen was peripheral blood, taken on day 0 of AZD1222 vaccination. CDR3 coding DNA: TGTGCCATCAGTGAGACTCGGAACTCTGGAAACACCATATATTTT. Protein product: CAISETRNSGNTIYF.